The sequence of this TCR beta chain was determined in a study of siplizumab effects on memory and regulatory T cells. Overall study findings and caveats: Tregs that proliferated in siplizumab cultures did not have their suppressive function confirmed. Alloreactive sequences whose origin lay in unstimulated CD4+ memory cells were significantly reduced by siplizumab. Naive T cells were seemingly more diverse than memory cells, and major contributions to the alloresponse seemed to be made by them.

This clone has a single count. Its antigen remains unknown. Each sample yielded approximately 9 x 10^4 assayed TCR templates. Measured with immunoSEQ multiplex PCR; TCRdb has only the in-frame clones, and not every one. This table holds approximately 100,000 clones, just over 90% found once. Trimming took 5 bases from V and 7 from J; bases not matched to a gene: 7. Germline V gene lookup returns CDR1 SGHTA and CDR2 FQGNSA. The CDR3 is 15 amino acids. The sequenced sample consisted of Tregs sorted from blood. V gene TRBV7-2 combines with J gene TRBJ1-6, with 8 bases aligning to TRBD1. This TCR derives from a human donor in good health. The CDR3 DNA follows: TGTGCCAGCAGCGCCTCACAGGGGGGGAATTCACCCCTCCACTTT. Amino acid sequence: CASSASQGGNSPLHF.